Shown below are 21 T cell receptor beta chains from a single sample sequenced in a study of blood T cell repertoires in COVID-19. Sequencing used immunoSEQ multiplex PCR; TCRdb keeps in-frame clones, though not all of them. The table records 200,000 to 250,000 clones, 86% of them present only once. The sequencing sample was made of peripheral blood. The receptor set was obtained from a woman aged 45-59 years with acute or convalescent COVID-19.

This clone was seen a few times. The V and J genes are TRBV29-1 and TRBJ1-4, with 12 bases aligning to TRBD1. V dropped 4 bases and J dropped 8; count of bases not matched to a gene: 2. This CDR3 spans 13 amino acids. CDR1 is SQVTM, CDR2 ANQGSEA, per germline. CDR3 coding DNA: TGCAGCGTTGCCGGGACAGGGGGCGAAAAACTGTTTTTT. Its protein is CSVAGTGGEKLFF.

The V and J genes are TRBV7-2 and TRBJ1-2; TRBD1 might be the D (6 bases). The CDR3 runs 15 residues. V lost 5 bases to trimming and J lost 0 bases, with 13 bases between them. CDR1 and CDR2 from the germline V gene are SGHTA and FQGNSA. The CDR3, as DNA: TGTGCCAGCAGCCAACAGGGTACGACTAACTATGGCTACACCTTC. Translating gives CASSQQGTTNYGYTF.

This clone was detected only a few times. The gene calls are TRBV13 and TRBJ1-2; TRBD1 matches at 9 bases. CDR3 length equals 14 residues. The ends lost 1 base at V and 4 bases at J; junction bases unmatched: 1. Per the germline V gene, CDR1 is PRHDT and CDR2 is FYEKMQ (reference sequence). The CDR3 loop is CASSLEGQGYGYTF. DNA of the CDR3: TGTGCCAGCAGCTTAGAGGGACAGGGCTATGGCTACACCTTC.

The chain employs TRBV18 and TRBJ1-1; D gene ambiguous. The CDR3 runs 15 residues. The V end was cut by 3 bases, the J end by 1 base, with 12 bases between. Germline values: CDR1 KGHSH, CDR2 LQKENI. In DNA form, the CDR3 reads TGTGCCAGCTCACCCTTCGCCGGAGAGAACACTGAAGCTTTCTTT. Protein sequence: CASSPFAGENTEAFF.

The J gene is TRBJ2-2, the V gene TRBV4-2; TRBD2 aligns across 9 bases. The V gene's germline CDR1 is LGHNA and CDR2 YNFKEQ. With V trimmed by 1 base and J by 5 bases, 11 bases remained unmatched. CDR3 length equals 18 residues. The CDR3 protein is CASSQVSGGGARTGELFF. The DNA of the CDR3 is TGTGCCAGCAGCCAAGTTTCTGGCGGGGGGGCCAGAACCGGGGAGCTGTTTTTT.

The chain couples TRBV6-2 or TRBV6-3 to TRBJ2-4, with a tentative D call TRBD2 (6 bases). Germline V gene sequence: CDR1 MNHEY, CDR2 SVGEGT. V was cut by 2 bases and J by 0 bases, with 14 bases left in between. This CDR3 has 17 amino acids. This CDR3 is CASSYGFGGLAKNIQYF. The CDR3 nucleotides read TGTGCCAGCAGTTACGGCTTTGGGGGACTAGCCAAAAACATTCAGTACTTC.

The genes are TRBV12-5 and TRBJ1-1; D is possibly TRBD1 (5 bases). In germline, CDR1 is LGHNT, CDR2 FRNRAP. The CDR3 spans 17 residues. V was clipped by 2 bases and J by 4 bases, with 20 bases between them. CDR3 sequence: CASGLPRGGGLGTEAFF. The CDR3 nucleotides read TGTGCTAGTGGTTTGCCCCGCGGCGGGGGTTTAGGCACTGAAGCTTTCTTT.

This chain connects TRBV5-1 to TRBJ2-3; TRBD2 is a possible D gene (5 bases). V gave up 0 bases and J gave up 3 bases, with 17 bases separating them. The germline V gene encodes CDR1 SGHRS and CDR2 YFSETQ. The CDR3 has 17 residues. The CDR3 coding sequence is TGCGCCAGCAGCTTGGCCTTTGAGGGCTTTTCGACAGATACGCAGTATTTT. It specifies CASSLAFEGFSTDTQYF. Filled out from reference TRBV5-1 and TRBJ2-3, the complete variable domain reads KAGVTQTPRYLIKTRGQQVTLSCSPISGHRSVSWYQQTPGQGLQFLFEYFSETQRNKGNFPGRFSGRQFSNSRSEMNVSTLELGDSALYLCASSLAFEGFSTDTQYFGPGTRLTVL.

The chain recombines TRBV6-2 or TRBV6-3 with TRBJ2-6; D is uncertain. The CDR3 spans 14 residues. Germline loops: CDR1 MNHEY, CDR2 SVGEGT. V was trimmed by 6 bases and J by 1 base, leaving 7 bases between them. CDR3 amino acids: CASSPASGANVLTF. CDR3 coding DNA: TGTGCCAGCAGCCCCGCGTCTGGGGCCAACGTCCTGACTTTC.

This clone occurred once. V is TRBV7-9 and J is TRBJ1-2, with 7 bases matching TRBD1. This CDR3 region has 16 residues. Germline-derived CDR1 and CDR2 are SEHNR and FQNEAQ (reference sequence). After removal of 1 base from V and 7 bases from J, the junction contained 12 bases not matched to a gene. The CDR3 region is CASSLDNFMGQSGYTF. CDR3 sequence (DNA): TGTGCCAGCAGCTTAGACAATTTTATGGGACAGAGTGGCTACACCTTC.

The chain carries TRBV6-2 or TRBV6-3 and TRBJ1-5; a possible D gene is TRBD1 (6 bases). Germline V gives CDR1 MNHEY, CDR2 SVGEGT. This CDR3 is built from 20 residues. The V and J ends lost 0 bases and 0 bases respectively, with 21 bases between them. The CDR3 here is CASSYSTWGQRSDSNQPQHF. DNA of the CDR3: TGTGCCAGCAGTTACTCAACGTGGGGGCAACGGTCCGATAGCAATCAGCCCCAGCATTTT.

The chain has TRBV6-6 and TRBJ2-3, with 8 positions matching TRBD2. This CDR3 spans 13 amino acids. The germline gives CDR1 MNHNY, CDR2 SVGAGI (reference sequence). V lost 7 bases and J lost 5; bases outside the gene matches: 5. The CDR3 nucleotides are TGTGCCAGCACCCCAGCGGGAGAAGATACGCAGTATTTT. This translates into CASTPAGEDTQYF.

As to this clone: Distinct nucleotide sequences in the sample also encode this CDR3. This chain uses TRBV27 with TRBJ2-3, with a tentative D call TRBD2 (7 bases). The V end lost 6 bases, the J end lost 6 bases, and 16 bases lay between the germline ends. Germline lookup yields CDR1 MNHEY and CDR2 SMNVEV (reference sequence). CDR3 length: 14 residues. The CDR3 DNA reads as TGTGCCAGCAGGGGGGCGGGAGCAGGTGATACGCAGTATTTT. Translated: CASRGAGAGDTQYF.

The chain links TRBV11-1 to TRBJ1-2; 8 bases are a match to TRBD1. The ends lost 5 bases at V and 1 base at J; junction bases unmatched: 6. This CDR3 comprises 15 residues. Germline CDR1 and CDR2: SGHAT and FQDESV (reference sequence). For the CDR3, the DNA is TGTGCCAGCAGCCCGCGGGGACAGGATAACTATGGCTACACCTTC. Its translation: CASSPRGQDNYGYTF.

The chain's CDR3 is CASEASGGITDTQYF. CDR3 nucleotide sequence: TGTGCCAGCGAAGCCTCGGGGGGGATCACAGATACGCAGTATTTT. The chain has TRBV5-6 and TRBJ2-3, with 8 bases identical to TRBD2. Germline assignment: CDR1 SGHDT and CDR2 YYEEEE. Trimming removed 7 bases from V and 2 bases from J; junction bases left unmatched: 9. This CDR3 comprises 15 residues.

This chain joins TRBV9 and TRBJ1-1, with no clear D. CDR1 and CDR2 from the germline V gene are SGDLS and YYNGEE. This CDR3 has 16 amino acids. The V gene lost 3 bases and the J gene lost 4 bases, with 19 bases spanning the gap. The DNA for the CDR3 is TGTGCCAGCAGCGCGAGAGGGCACCCATTGAGCACTGAAGCTTTCTTT. The encoded protein is CASSARGHPLSTEAFF.

CDR3 sequence: CASSPDRGRYQETQYF. The CDR3 DNA sequence: TGTGCCAGCAGCCCGGACAGGGGGCGGTACCAAGAGACCCAGTACTTC. The J gene is TRBJ2-5, the V gene TRBV6-2 or TRBV6-3, with 11 bases lining up with TRBD1. The CDR3 sequence is 16 residues long. Trimming removed 6 bases from V and 0 bases from J; junction bases left unmatched: 6. Germline V gene lookup returns CDR1 MNHEY and CDR2 SVGEGT.

Only one count was recorded for this clone. The V gene is TRBV11-2, the J gene TRBJ2-5; 11 bases are a match to TRBD1. The V gene's germline CDR1 is SGHAT and CDR2 FQNNGV. The CDR3 runs 16 residues. V dropped 4 bases and J dropped 2; count of bases not matched to a gene: 6. DNA for the CDR3: TGTGCCAGCAGCTCAATTGGACAGGGGGCACAAGAGACCCAGTACTTC. Residues: CASSSIGQGAQETQYF.

Comment on this clone: Compared with germline, one end of the junction differs, possibly owing to a read error. The chain links TRBV6-2 or TRBV6-3 to TRBJ2-5; TRBD1 is a possible D gene (6 bases). CDR3 size: 15 residues. Germline assignment: CDR1 MNHEY and CDR2 SVGEGT. This chain's CDR3 is CASSYYPDSQETQYF. For the CDR3, the DNA is TGTGCCAGCAGCTACTACCCGGACAGCCAAGAGACCCAGTACTTC.

This chain joins TRBV11-2 and TRBJ2-5, with D possibly TRBD2 on 6 matching bases. There are 16 residues in the CDR3. CDR1 SGHAT and CDR2 FQNNGV come from the germline V gene. V was clipped by 2 bases and J by 1 base, with 14 bases between them. CDR3 in DNA: TGTGCCAGCAGCTTAAGGCTAGCGCCTCTCCAAGAGACCCAGTACTTC. Its protein product is CASSLRLAPLQETQYF.

The rearrangement uses TRBV11-1 and TRBJ1-4; 8 nucleotides agree with TRBD1. Per germline, CDR1 SGHAT and CDR2 FQDESV (reference sequence). J gave up 7 bases and V 7 bases, and 8 bases lay outside the gene matches. The CDR3 totals 14 residues. The CDR3 protein is CASTPGQEGEKLFF. In nucleotides, the CDR3 is TGTGCCAGCACCCCGGGACAGGAGGGTGAAAAACTGTTTTTT.